Below, one T cell receptor (beta chain) is given with its context. The sample carries other DNA sequences with the same CDR3. The data were obtained in a study of radiotherapy plus CTLA-4 blockade in lung cancer. CTLA-4 blockade using ipilimumab, together with focal radiation, was received by patients with chemo-refractory metastatic non-small-cell lung cancer. The data were produced by immunoSEQ multiplex PCR, yet TCRdb's version contains in-frame clones alone and is incomplete. The sample includes about 97,000 clones, approximately 75% of them seen just once. Germline V gives CDR1 MNHNS, CDR2 SASEGT. This CDR3 contains 14 residues. The germline V and J ends were trimmed by 7 bases and 4 bases, with 17 bases remaining between them.

The source material was peripheral blood, sampled from a patient treated with radiotherapy plus ipilimumab. This chain links TRBV6-1 with TRBJ2-7; TRBD1 is a possible D gene (6 bases). The origin of this receptor is a human donor with non-small cell lung cancer who had a partial response to radiotherapy plus ipilimumab. Some clones in this sample may be carry-over from other donors' samples. The DNA of the CDR3 is TGTGCCAGCACGGGACACGGGACCGGATACGAGCAGTACTTC. Protein product: CASTGHGTGYEQYF.